Reported below is one TCR beta chain. The data belong to a study of shared T cell receptors in the human thymus. V was trimmed by 5 bases and J by 2 bases, leaving 18 bases between them. This CDR3 has 16 residues. CDR1 is SNHLY, CDR2 FYNNEI, per germline. Profiled with immunoSEQ multiplex PCR; TCRdb holds only in-frame clones, not every one. The table includes approximately 730,000 clones, 75% to 90% detected once. This sample also belongs to another study, concerning human thymus T cells. That work adds: Thymic and blood repertoires seemed to show skewed V and J gene use.

This clonotype originated in a girl less than two years old with a congenital heart defect. Input material: thymocytes. The V and J genes are TRBV2 and TRBJ1-1; TRBD1 might be the D (5 bases). This chain's CDR3 is CASSLRGRDFNTEAFF. CDR3 DNA sequence: TGTGCCAGCAGTCTACGGGGCAGGGACTTTAACACTGAAGCTTTCTTT.